This T cell receptor (beta chain) was identified in a study of human versus mouse CDR3 diversity and MHC coevolution. Study-wide context: Reported immunoSEQ sensitivity was one in 200,000 T cells, with reduced amplification bias.

The protocol was immunoSEQ multiplex PCR, while the TCRdb copy is restricted to in-frame clones and leaves out a portion. This repertoire shows tens of thousands of clones, roughly 93% found once; its top ten account for approximately 17%. Of note for this clone: Its antigen is unidentified.

Sorting isolated naive CD4 T cells lacking CD45RO and expressing CD62L. Broader study findings: On average, humans showed more CDR3 deletions and insertions than mice. Human T cells underwent selection on about six different MHC II alleles.

Source material: naive CD4+ T cells from blood. Subset meaning: CD45RO-negative CD62L-positive naive CD4 T cells. The receptor was derived from a person between 55 and 69 years old in good health.

CDR3 sequence reads: CASSSARDRVQETQYF. The CDR3 coding sequence is TGCGCCAGCAGCTCCGCGCGGGACAGGGTACAAGAGACCCAGTACTTC. The chain has TRBV5-1 and TRBJ2-5, with TRBD1 matching over 9 bases. Germline V CDR1 and CDR2: SGHRS, YFSETQ. The CDR3 is made up of 16 amino acids. J gave up 2 bases and V 3 bases, and 8 bases lay outside the gene matches. The whole variable domain, filled in from reference TRBV5-1 and TRBJ2-5, reads KAGVTQTPRYLIKTRGQQVTLSCSPISGHRSVSWYQQTPGQGLQFLFEYFSETQRNKGNFPGRFSGRQFSNSRSEMNVSTLELGDSALYLCASSSARDRVQETQYFGPGTRLLVL.